Listed below are T cell receptor beta chains from one sample, sequenced in a study of blood T cell repertoires in COVID-19. Generated by immunoSEQ multiplex PCR, the TCRdb table keeps only in-frame clones and is missing some. The data show hundreds of thousands of clones, with more than 85% seen just once and approximately 4.1% held by the top ten. Sequencing input: PBMCs or T cells enriched from blood (not recorded which). The receptor source for this set is a woman aged 25-40 years who had recovered from COVID-19. Each CDR3 is given without its conserved first and last residue. The order of the fields is V gene, CDR3 length, CDR3 protein.

TRBV28,12,ASSPPDWFQPQH
TRBV18,15,ASSPPMTGVDQETQY
TRBV11-2,11,ASSIHYRGDYT
TRBV15,12,ATSRDRANTEAF
TRBV15,11,ATSRDYSYEQY
TRBV7-9,12,ASSLAGGVQPQH
TRBV4-3,18,ASSQDWLSQEGRYTGELF
TRBV10-3,12,AIKEVRGAYEQY
TRBV7-6,14,ASSLGSGRAYNEQF
TRBV5-4,16,ASSSTGTGVERTDTQY
TRBV30,11,AWSSSAGHEQF
TRBV30,12,AWTPYYPGLEAF
TRBV28,14,ASSPGLAGVSYEQY
TRBV19,11,ASSSVMNTEAF
TRBV9,13,ASSVVGEPGLAVF
TRBV6-5,12,ASSLLQSNQPQH
TRBV7-9,11,ASSGGTAYEQY
TRBV9,11,ASSVPEGDEQF
TRBV5-4,15,ASSILLAGAGTDTQY
TRBV28,14,ASSFRAGGPKETQY
TRBV28,12,ASSRTGGVTEAF
TRBV7-2,11,ASSLVGAIPLH
TRBV7-2,13,ASSSPNSGFHEQY
TRBV11-1,11,ASSLVGANEQF
TRBV25-1,12,ASSEGTLNTEAF
TRBV28,14,ASSFRTSGPSGELF
TRBV28,13,ASSSYRAPNTEAF
TRBV2,12,AASRGVDNQPQH
TRBV29-1,10,SAGQGQNIQY
TRBV10-3,13,ATEDGRGLTDTQY
TRBV27,9,AFNLADTQY
TRBV14,12,ASSLTGWGQPQH
TRBV2,9,ASPEGGEQY
TRBV3-1/TRBV3-2,12,ASSQDGADNEQF
TRBV4-1,12,ASSQEKFTYEQY
TRBV7-2,11,ASSLNNYGELF
TRBV6-5,13,ASRTGEAKGTEAF
TRBV28,13,ASSEPGQGIGGYT
TRBV7-9,11,ASPGEPDEKLF
TRBV11-3,11,ASSLSATTEAF
TRBV5-1,12,ASSSRGRSYGYT
TRBV30,13,AWSLAAPLGEKLF
TRBV6-2/TRBV6-3,12,ASSYQSGYNEQF
TRBV11-2,13,ASSLRSGENTEAF
TRBV29-1,12,SVERLAGGDTQY
TRBV7-3,13,ASSSRTASNSPLH
TRBV27,10,ASRDYYNEQF
TRBV2,15,ASSKNKNRDNNYGYT
TRBV30,14,AWSVPHLRAYNEQF
TRBV3-1/TRBV3-2,11,ASSPQGRDEAF
TRBV9,15,ASSHLAGVDFTGELF
TRBV18,11,ASSPAVNTEAF